The sequence of this T cell receptor beta chain was determined in a study of post-analysis software for immune sequencing data. Turning to this clonotype: Its antigen is not identified.

Germline V lookup: CDR1 SGDLS, CDR2 YYNGEE. The CDR3 loop spans 15 amino acids. V was trimmed by 3 bases and J by 0 bases, leaving 7 bases between them. Libraries were made from TCR beta cDNA, and they carried unique molecular identifiers. It was from roughly 1.1 to 9.2 million T cells that 500,000 to 600,000 cDNA molecules came. TCRdb reprocessed the PCR reads with MiXCR, giving one entry per CDR3 protein. The repertoire has roughly 800,000 distinct CDR3 sequences, 25% to 30% of them found once; the top ten carry around 0.6%. Overall study results and limits: People with multiple sclerosis had a significantly lower normalized Chao1 diversity than controls did. Clustering by F measure revealed strong co-clustering among samples prepared together in one batch. The five TRBV segments detected at higher frequency in patients than in controls included TRBV5-6, TRBV5-1 and TRBV20-1.

The chain links TRBV9 to TRBJ2-6; D gene unclear. The specimen sequenced was blood. This TCR was sampled from a girl between 10 and 17 years old with multiple sclerosis. CDR3 coding DNA: TGTGCCAGCAGCGACTACAGCTCTGGGGCCAACGTCCTGACTTTC. Translated: CASSDYSSGANVLTF.